This section outlines one T cell receptor (beta chain) sequence together with its context. Using immunoSEQ multiplex PCR, the repertoire was profiled, and TCRdb retains in-frame clones only, with some absent. Among approximately 60,000 clones listed, about four fifths were seen once. The data derive from a study of T cells in tumors after PD-1 blockade. Study in general: Peripheral blood samples averaged about 33,000 unique clonotypes and about 120,000 templates.

This CDR3 region has 14 residues. V is TRBV21-1 and J is TRBJ1-3. TRBV21-1 is recorded as a pseudogene. The sequenced sample was PBMCs, obtained before anti-PD-1 treatment. The sequence was collected from a human donor with basal cell carcinoma. The CDR3 here is CASSNTVSGNTIYF. The CDR3 nucleotides are TGTGCCAGCAGCAATACGGTCTCTGGAAACACCATATATTTT.